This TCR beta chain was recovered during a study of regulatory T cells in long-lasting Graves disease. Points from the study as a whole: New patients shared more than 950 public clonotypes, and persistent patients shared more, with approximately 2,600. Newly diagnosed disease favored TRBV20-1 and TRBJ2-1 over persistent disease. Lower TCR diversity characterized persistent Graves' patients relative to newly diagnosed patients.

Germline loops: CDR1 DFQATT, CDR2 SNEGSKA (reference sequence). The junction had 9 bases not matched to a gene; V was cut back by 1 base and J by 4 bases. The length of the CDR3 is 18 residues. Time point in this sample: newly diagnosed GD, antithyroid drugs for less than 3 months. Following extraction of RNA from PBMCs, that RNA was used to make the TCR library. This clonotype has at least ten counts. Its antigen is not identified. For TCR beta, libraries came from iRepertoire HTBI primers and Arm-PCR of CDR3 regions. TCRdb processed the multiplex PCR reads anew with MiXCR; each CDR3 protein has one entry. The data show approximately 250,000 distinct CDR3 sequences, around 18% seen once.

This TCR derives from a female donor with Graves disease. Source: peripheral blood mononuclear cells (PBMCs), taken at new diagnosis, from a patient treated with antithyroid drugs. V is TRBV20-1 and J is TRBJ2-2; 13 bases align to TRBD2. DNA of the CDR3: TGCAGTGCTAGAGGGGCACTAGCGGGAGGGCCAGGCACCGGGGAGCTGTTTTTT. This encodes CSARGALAGGPGTGELFF.